These 14 T cell receptor beta chains share one sample of origin, sequenced in a study of prognosis after radiotherapy for stage I lung cancer. It was by two-round multiplex PCR that TCR beta CDR3 was amplified from genomic DNA. Gene-specific primers for each TRBV and TRBJ gene drove first-round PCR. Each CDR3 protein gets one entry after TCRdb re-called the multiplex PCR reads with MiXCR. Of around 20,000 distinct CDR3 sequences in the sample, under 45% were seen once. The source was PBMCs, collected before or after stereotactic body radiation therapy (not recorded which). These receptors were obtained from a donor older than 45 with non-small cell lung cancer.

This clonotype is medium-sized. The chain recombines TRBV6-2 or TRBV6-3 with TRBJ2-2; 14 bases are shared with TRBD2. This CDR3 has 16 residues. Germline loops: CDR1 MNHEY, CDR2 SVGEGT. V trimming: 6 bases; J trimming: 6 bases; junction bases outside the gene matches: 6. The CDR3: CASSSTSGGAAGELFF. CDR3 nucleotide sequence: TGTGCCAGCAGCTCGACTAGCGGGGGGGCGGCCGGGGAGCTGTTTTTT.

This clonotype is a singleton in its sample. A far more abundant clone sits one base away, making this likely a read error. The genes are TRBV6-4 and TRBJ2-7; the D gene could be TRBD1 or TRBD2 (5 bases each). The CDR3 is 20 amino acids. Germline values: CDR1 MRHNA, CDR2 SNTAGT. Trimming took off 3 bases at V and 0 bases at J, with 27 bases between the two ends. The CDR3 reads CASSERARGMIWAASYEQYF. The DNA of the CDR3 is TGTGCCAGCAGTGAGAGGGCTAGGGGAATGATCTGGGCAGCCTCCTACGAGCAGTACTTC.

This clonotype has a count of ten or more. The chain has TRBV5-1 and TRBJ2-3; no clear D. This CDR3 contains 16 residues. V was cut by 0 bases and J by 2 bases, with 13 bases left in between. The germline V gene encodes CDR1 SGHRS and CDR2 YFSETQ. As DNA, the CDR3 is TGCGCCAGCAGCTTGGCCGTTACAGAAGTCACAGATACGCAGTATTTT. Protein sequence: CASSLAVTEVTDTQYF.

V and J are TRBV19 and TRBJ2-7, with 10 bases fitting TRBD2. Trimming removed 4 bases from V and 4 bases from J; junction bases left unmatched: 7. This CDR3 is built from 15 residues. Germline values: CDR1 LNHDA, CDR2 SQIVND (reference sequence). CDR3 protein: CASSTGLAVIYEQYF. The CDR3 nucleotides read TGTGCCAGTAGTACAGGACTAGCGGTCATTTACGAGCAGTACTTC.

By proportion, this clonotype is medium-sized. The chain is built from TRBV6-1 and TRBJ2-2; the D gene is possibly TRBD2 (6 bases). The CDR3 loop spans 14 amino acids. From germline, CDR1 is MNHNS and CDR2 SASEGT. V lost 6 bases and J 6 bases, leaving 14 bases between the germline ends. The CDR3 protein is CASRSLSGSGELFF. The CDR3 region has the DNA TGTGCCAGCAGATCCCTTAGCGGATCCGGGGAGCTGTTTTTT.

This clonotype was counted many times. One end of the junction is discordant with germline, which a read error may explain. The V call is TRBV7-6, the J call TRBJ2-3, with D maybe TRBD2 (7 bases). From germline, CDR1 is SGHVS and CDR2 FNYEAQ. The CDR3 covers 15 residues. CDR3 region: CASSLEGGGTDTQYF. CDR3 DNA sequence: TGTGCCAGCAGCTTAGAGGGCGGGGGCACGGATACGCAGTATTTT.

By proportion, this clonotype is medium-sized. The chain carries TRBV6-2 or TRBV6-3 and TRBJ1-2; D is perhaps TRBD1 (5 bases). The germline V gene encodes CDR1 MNHEY and CDR2 SVGEGT. The CDR3 loop spans 13 amino acids. Trimming shortened V by 4 bases and J by 3 bases, and 9 bases separated the two germline ends. CDR3 amino acids: CASSWGPYYGYTF. DNA of the CDR3: TGTGCCAGCAGTTGGGGACCGTACTATGGCTACACCTTC.

The sample holds many counts of this clonotype. The chain carries TRBV7-6 and TRBJ2-5; TRBD2 agrees at 7 bases. V was clipped by 7 bases and J by 1 base; unmatched bases: 9. From germline, CDR1 is SGHVS and CDR2 FNYEAQ. The CDR3 length is 15 residues. Here the CDR3 reads CASTVIAGPQETQYF. CDR3 in DNA: TGTGCCAGCACGGTCATAGCGGGTCCCCAAGAGACCCAGTACTTC.

At least ten counts were recorded for this clonotype. The chain is built from TRBV13 and TRBJ2-2; a weak D match, TRBD1 (6 bases). Trimming left V 3 bases short and J 6 bases short, with 8 bases between. This CDR3 region has 13 residues. Germline V lookup: CDR1 PRHDT, CDR2 FYEKMQ (reference sequence). CDR3 nucleotides: TGTGCCAGCAGCTTCAGGGGCGCCGGGGAGCTGTTTTTT. It specifies CASSFRGAGELFF.

The rearrangement joins TRBV27 to TRBJ2-2, with TRBD1 as a possible D gene (5 bases). This CDR3 spans 15 amino acids. Germline V lookup: CDR1 MNHEY, CDR2 SMNVEV (reference sequence). V was shortened by 8 bases and J by 0 bases, with 13 bases between the two germline ends. CDR3 sequence reads: CASSSLRANTGELFF. Here the CDR3 DNA reads TGTGCCAGCTCCTCTCTCAGGGCGAACACCGGGGAGCTGTTTTTT.

This clonotype was recorded a few times. This may arise from a read error, as a much more abundant clone is one base away. J is TRBJ2-5 and V is TRBV6-5, with 11 nucleotides matching TRBD2. Germline CDR1 is MNHEY and CDR2 is SVGAGI. There are 16 residues in the CDR3. V was pared by 4 bases and J by 3 bases, with 7 bases of the junction left unmatched. Written as DNA, the CDR3 is TGTGCCAGCAGTTCCACCGTGACTAGCGGGGAAGAGACCCAGTACTTC. It is translated as CASSSTVTSGEETQYF.

Ten or more counts support this clonotype. The rearrangement uses TRBV2 and TRBJ1-1; D is unclear. V shed 3 bases and J shed 1 base, with 6 bases lying between them. Looked up from germline, CDR1 is SNHLY and CDR2 is FYNNEI. This CDR3 has 13 residues. The CDR3 DNA reads TGTGCCAGCAGTGACGAAGGGAACACTGAAGCTTTCTTT. This codes for CASSDEGNTEAFF. Complete variable domain (other parts from reference TRBV2 and TRBJ1-1): EPEVTQTPSHQVTQMGQEVILRCVPISNHLYFYWYRQILGQKVEFLVSFYNNEISEKSEIFDDQFSVERPDGSNFTLKIRSTKLEDSAMYFCASSDEGNTEAFFGQGTRLTVV.

In the case of this clonotype: A far larger clone is one nucleotide away, so this likely arose from a read error. The rearrangement uses TRBV6-1 and TRBJ2-3; tentatively, D is TRBD2 (6 bases). CDR3 length equals 15 residues. Looked up from germline, CDR1 is MNHNS and CDR2 is SASEGT. The CDR3 here is CDSSDSSGGTDTQYF. For the CDR3, the DNA is TGTGACAGCAGTGACTCGTCGGGGGGCACAGATACGCAGTATTTT.

This clonotype has a count of ten or more. J is TRBJ1-5 and V is TRBV6-1; TRBD1 matches at 8 bases. V lost 6 bases, J lost 0 bases, and 1 base stayed unmatched. Germline-derived CDR1 and CDR2 are MNHNS and SASEGT. The CDR3 has 14 amino acids. CDR3 coding DNA: TGTGCCAGCAGGGACAGGGTTAGCAATCAGCCCCAGCATTTT. Its protein is CASRDRVSNQPQHF.